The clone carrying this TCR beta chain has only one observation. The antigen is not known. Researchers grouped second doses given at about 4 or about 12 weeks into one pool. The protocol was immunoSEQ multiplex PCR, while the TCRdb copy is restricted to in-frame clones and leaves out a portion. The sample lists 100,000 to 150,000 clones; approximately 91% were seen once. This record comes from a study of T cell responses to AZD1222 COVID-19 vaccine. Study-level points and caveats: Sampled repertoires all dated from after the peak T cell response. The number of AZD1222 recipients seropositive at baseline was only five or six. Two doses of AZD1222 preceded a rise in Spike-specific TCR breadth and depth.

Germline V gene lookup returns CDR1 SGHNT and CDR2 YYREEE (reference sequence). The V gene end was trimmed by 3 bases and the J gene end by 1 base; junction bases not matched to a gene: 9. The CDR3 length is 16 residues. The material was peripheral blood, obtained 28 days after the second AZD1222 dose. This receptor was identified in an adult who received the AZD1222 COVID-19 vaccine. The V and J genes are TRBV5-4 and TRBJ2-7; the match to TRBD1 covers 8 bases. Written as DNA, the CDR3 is TGTGCCAGCAGCTCTACAGGGGGACCTGCGTCCTACGAGCAGTACTTC. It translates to CASSSTGGPASYEQYF.